The clone carrying this T cell receptor (beta chain) was found many times. As yet, its antigen is unknown. TCRdb re-called the 5' RACE reads through MiXCR, storing one row per CDR3 protein. The profile shows 250,000 to 400,000 distinct CDR3 sequences, roughly 11% of them singletons. The CDR3 covers 14 residues. Deletions cut 3 bases from V and 1 base from J, with 13 bases between. Germline-derived CDR1 and CDR2 are DFQATT and SNEGSKA (reference sequence). The data derive from a study of CD8 T cells in ankylosing spondylitis. Study-level findings and limits: Reports say disease-linked clones showed up significantly more in matched ankylosing spondylitis synovial fluid.

Sequenced material: blood, either unsorted or a sorted T cell fraction (not recorded which). The sequence came from a female donor with ankylosing spondylitis or in good health (not recorded which). The chain has TRBV20-1 and TRBJ2-7; no reliable D call. CDR3 DNA sequence: TGCAGTGCTAGTCTACCCGGTGGGTCCTACGAGCAGTACTTC. It encodes CSASLPGGSYEQYF.